Sequencing of this T cell receptor (beta chain) was carried out in a study of chemoradiotherapy in HPV16-positive cancers. Study-wide background: A couple of HPV16-positive patients' cells yielded candidate HPV-specific clones and common motifs.

A note on this clone: Antigen unknown.

The study, taken as a whole, reports: During treatment, candidate HPV-specific clones and E7-related motifs expanded in tumor.

Repertoires were sampled repeatedly during chemoradiotherapy. Sequencing was performed with immunoSEQ multiplex PCR; in TCRdb, only in-frame clones are kept and a portion is missing. The data contain 990 or so clones, 65% to 75% of them singletons. The receptor's source is a human donor with HPV-associated anogenital cancer. The source material was tumor tissue, sampled from a patient who underwent chemoradiotherapy.

The CDR3 bases are TGTGCCAGCAGTGAAGGGCACCCGGGACAGACCTACGAGCAGTACTTC. Protein sequence: CASSEGHPGQTYEQYF. V gene TRBV2 combines with J gene TRBJ2-7, with 7 bases aligning to TRBD1. The germline V gene encodes CDR1 SNHLY and CDR2 FYNNEI. V lost 1 base and J lost 2; bases outside the gene matches: 8. The CDR3 runs to 16 residues.